Below, 10 T cell receptor beta chains from the same sample are listed, as sequenced in a study of T-cell memory formation after mild COVID-19. From the 5' RACE reads, TCRdb called clonotypes with MiXCR, one entry per CDR3 protein. Among tens of thousands of distinct CDR3 sequences listed, over 6.5% were seen once. The sample comprised PBMCs or a T cell subset sorted from them (not recorded which). Every receptor here comes from an adult who had mild COVID-19 (a few samples of this study predate the infection). Cell type and time point are not known.

This rearrangement joins TRBV12-5 to TRBJ2-1; TRBD2 matches at 11 bases. CDR1 and CDR2 from the germline V gene are LGHNT and FRNRAP. The CDR3 totals 15 residues. J gave up 5 bases and V 1 base, and 1 base lay outside the gene matches. The CDR3 DNA reads TGTGCTAGTGGTTTGGGACTAGCGGGACACAATGAGCAGTTCTTC. Translation: CASGLGLAGHNEQFF. The full variable domain, in which reference TRBV12-5 and TRBJ2-1 provide the parts outside the CDR3, is DARVTQTPRHKVTEMGQEVTMRCQPILGHNTVFWYRQTMMQGLELLAYFRNRAPLDDSGMPKDRFSAEMPDATLATLKIQPSEPRDSAVYFCASGLGLAGHNEQFFGPGTRLTVL.

This clonotype was detected many times. The V call is TRBV12-3 or TRBV12-4, the J call TRBJ2-1, with 14 bases fitting TRBD2. Trimming took 1 base from V and 8 from J; bases not matched to a gene: 4. This CDR3 has 16 residues. For the CDR3, the DNA is TGTGCCAGCAGTTTAGGGACTAGCGGGGGGTATCATGAGCAGTTCTTC. It is translated as CASSLGTSGGYHEQFF.

This clonotype has more than one count but fewer than ten. This chain joins TRBV6-5 and TRBJ1-5, with D unresolved. From germline, CDR1 is MNHEY and CDR2 SVGAGI. V was clipped by 2 bases and J by 2 bases, with 7 bases between them. The CDR3 totals 14 residues. CDR3 in DNA: TGTGCCAGCAGTTACCGACACCGCAATCAGCCCCAGCATTTT. Translation gives CASSYRHRNQPQHF.

This clonotype appeared many times. The chain joins TRBV4-3 to TRBJ2-1; 9 nucleotides align to TRBD2. V was clipped by 0 bases and J by 1 base; unmatched bases: 13. The length of the CDR3 is 20 residues. Per germline, CDR1 LGHNA and CDR2 YSLEER. The CDR3 reads CASSQDLSRLTSGSYNEQFF. CDR3 sequence (DNA): TGCGCCAGCAGCCAAGATCTCTCCAGATTGACTAGCGGATCCTACAATGAGCAGTTCTTC.

In regard to this clonotype: A much larger clone sits a single nucleotide away, making a read error possible. J is TRBJ1-1 and V is TRBV6-6; D is possibly TRBD1 (5 bases). V shed 6 bases and J shed 4 bases, with 18 bases lying between them. The CDR3 consists of 15 residues. CDR1 is MNHNY and CDR2 is SVGAGI in the germline V gene (reference sequence). Here the CDR3 DNA reads TGTGCCAGCAGGACCCCGCAGGGTGGGGGCACTGAAGCTTTCTTT. Residues: CASRTPQGGGTEAFF.

The gene calls are TRBV19 and TRBJ2-7; 7 bases line up with TRBD2. Germline lookup yields CDR1 LNHDA and CDR2 SQIVND (reference sequence). Losses at the gene ends were 6 bases for V and 4 bases for J; bases not matched to a gene: 15. This CDR3 region has 16 residues. The CDR3 DNA reads as TGTGCCAGTAGCAAAACGGTTCCGGGACTAACTTACGAGCAGTACTTC. Amino acid sequence: CASSKTVPGLTYEQYF.

The chain combines TRBV28 with TRBJ1-2; 10 bases are shared with TRBD1. V lost 7 bases, J lost 2 bases, and 7 bases stayed unmatched. The CDR3 runs 15 residues. Per germline, CDR1 MDHEN and CDR2 SYDVKM. The CDR3 DNA reads as TGTGCCAGCATCACGCAGACAGGGGGCAACTATGGCTACACCTTC. Translated: CASITQTGGNYGYTF.

The chain uses TRBV24-1 and TRBJ2-3; the D call may be TRBD1 or TRBD2 (5 bases each). The germline V and J ends were trimmed by 1 base and 4 bases, with 20 bases remaining between them. This CDR3 spans 18 amino acids. Germline CDR1 is KGHDR and CDR2 is SFDVKD. CDR3 in DNA: TGTGCCACCAGTGATTTCAATCCCCGGGACCCCGGGGCAGATACGCAGTATTTT. Its translation: CATSDFNPRDPGADTQYF.

The rearrangement joins TRBV27 to TRBJ2-7, with no clear D. Trimming removed 2 bases at V and 1 base at J, with 9 bases between. This CDR3 contains 14 residues. Germline V CDR1 and CDR2: MNHEY, SMNVEV (reference sequence). The CDR3 spells CASSLKGSSYEQYF. Here the CDR3 DNA reads TGTGCCAGCAGTTTAAAAGGCTCTTCCTACGAGCAGTACTTC.

The sample holds many counts of this clonotype. J is TRBJ1-5 and V is TRBV6-6; maybe TRBD1 (5 bases). This CDR3 spans 16 amino acids. V lost 4 bases and J lost 5, with 18 bases in between. Germline V gene data show CDR1 as MNHNY and CDR2 as SVGAGI (reference sequence). For the CDR3, the DNA is TGTGCCAGCAGTTCACAATACCGGGACTCCGATCAGCCCCAGCATTTT. Translation: CASSSQYRDSDQPQHF.